This T cell receptor beta chain was sequenced during a study of blood T cells in healthy people across ages. Germline assignment: CDR1 SGHRS and CDR2 YFSETQ. The CDR3 totals 14 residues. It was with a sample-barcoded 5' primer and a J-beta primer mix that a second PCR of about 6 to 12 cycles was run. TCRdb used MiXCR to reprocess the 5' RACE reads, holding one entry per CDR3 protein. There are about 780,000 distinct CDR3 sequences in the sample; around 50% occur only once, and 15% to 20% lies in the top ten. The chain carries TRBV5-1 and TRBJ2-5; 8 nucleotides agree with TRBD2. The end of the DNA fits TRBJ2-1 better, so the J call may be wrong. The receptor was isolated from an elderly man in good health. The material sequenced was blood. CDR3: CASSSAGGQETQFF. As DNA, the CDR3 is TGCGCCAGCAGCTCCGCGGGAGGTCAAGAGACCCAGTTCTTC.